In its sample, the clone carrying this TCR beta chain was seen once. These data belong to a study of blood T cell repertoires in COVID-19. About the research overall: There were acute and convalescent COVID-19 samples, and they came from the United States, Italy and Spain. Sample material is recorded as cDNA or gDNA derived from T cells, B-cell-depleted T cells, or PBMCs.

Enrolment of Seattle patients took place during active infection, and they were followed longitudinally. Authors' analysis steps: Nucleated cell number was recorded as an estimate derived from reference gene primer amplification. The method was immunoSEQ multiplex PCR; TCRdb's version includes in-frame clones alone and lacks a portion of them. From that table come the V and J calls and clone size; the DNA was used to work out D and trimming. This table has about 41,000 clones, around nine tenths appearing once. The CDR3 extends over 16 amino acids. Germline-derived CDR1 and CDR2 are SGHNT and YYREEE (reference sequence). V gave up 4 bases and J gave up 1 base, with 17 bases separating them.

The receptor's source is a middle-aged man with COVID-19, enrolled during active disease. The chain employs TRBV5-4 and TRBJ2-5; maybe TRBD2 (6 bases). Sequencing was done on a sample of peripheral blood. The DNA of the CDR3 is TGTGCCAGCAGCAGCAAATCCGGGACTGGCCAAGAGACCCAGTACTTC. It translates to CASSSKSGTGQETQYF. The full variable domain, in which reference TRBV5-4 and TRBJ2-5 provide the parts outside the CDR3, is ETGVTQSPTHLIKTRGQQVTLRCSSQSGHNTVSWYQQALGQGPQFIFQYYREEENGRGNFPPRFSGLQFPNYSSELNVNALELDDSALYLCASSSKSGTGQETQYFGPGTRLLVL.